The present TCR beta chain was sequenced within a study of T cells in women clearing cervical HPV infection. Study background: Case blood was drawn when the lesion was first found; control blood after infection became undetectable.

General observations from the study: TRBV6-7 abundance was lower in cases than controls (around 0.1% versus 0.15%).

Repertoires were generated with immunoSEQ multiplex PCR, while TCRdb's copy carries only in-frame clones and drops some. The sample data list more than 45,000 clones. This CDR3 spans 15 amino acids. V was pared by 4 bases and J by 7 bases, with 6 bases of the junction left unmatched. Germline CDR1 MGHRA, CDR2 YSYEKL. With respect to this clone: What it recognizes is unknown. Read coverage stops 3 residues before the CDR3 terminus; the germline J gene supplies the remainder.

The gene calls are TRBV4-1 and TRBJ1-4; 10 bases agree with TRBD1. The clonotype comes from a woman between 18 and 69 years old with a cervical HPV16 infection that either progressed to CIN3+ or cleared (not recorded which). The sequenced material came from blood buffy coat. Here the CDR3 reads CASSRRQGAGEKLFF. CDR3 DNA (partial): TGCGCCAGCAGCCGACGACAGGGGGCGGGTGAAAAA.